Shown below are 28 T cell receptor beta chains from a single sample sequenced in a study of blood T cell repertoires in COVID-19. Profiling relied on immunoSEQ multiplex PCR, and the TCRdb table lists in-frame clones only, not all of them. The sample shows hundreds of thousands of clones, 75% to 85% of them seen only once. The sample comprised peripheral blood. The receptors were gathered from a woman aged 25-40 years with COVID-19, enrolled during active disease.

The rearrangement uses TRBV19 and TRBJ2-7; D ambiguous. The CDR3 sequence is 15 residues long. V dropped 1 base and J dropped 2 bases, with 12 bases sitting between them. CDR1 is LNHDA and CDR2 is SQIVND in the germline V gene (reference sequence). The CDR3 region has the DNA TGTGCCAGTAGTATAGGCACAGAAATTACCTACGAGCAGTACTTC. Translation: CASSIGTEITYEQYF.

This chain links TRBV5-1 with TRBJ1-4, with TRBD1 matching over 8 bases. CDR1 is SGHRS, CDR2 YFSETQ, per germline. With 4 bases clipped from V and 5 bases from J, the junction kept 7 bases outside the gene matches. The length of the CDR3 is 15 residues. The CDR3 DNA reads TGCGCCAGCAGCCCGACAGGGGCGGAGAATGAAAAACTGTTTTTT. It is translated as CASSPTGAENEKLFF.

About this clone itself: Its ends do not fully match the called genes, so a read error is possible. Other DNA sequences of this sample code for an identical CDR3. This chain joins TRBV13 and TRBJ2-7, with D maybe TRBD2 (7 bases). The CDR3 is made up of 12 amino acids. Germline V gene lookup returns CDR1 PRHDT and CDR2 FYEKMQ (reference sequence). The CDR3 region has the DNA TGCGCCAGCAGCTTAGGGGGGGGCGAGCAGTACTTC. Encoded protein: CASSLGGGEQYF.

The chain recombines TRBV28 with TRBJ2-7; 8 nucleotides line up with TRBD1. The CDR3 runs 15 residues. V trimming: 5 bases; J trimming: 4 bases; junction bases outside the gene matches: 10. Germline values: CDR1 MDHEN, CDR2 SYDVKM. The CDR3: CASSPSGQAFYEQYF. The CDR3 DNA follows: TGTGCCAGCAGTCCATCGGGACAGGCCTTTTACGAGCAGTACTTC.

The V and J genes are TRBV28 and TRBJ1-1; possible D gene TRBD1, 6 bases. CDR1 is MDHEN and CDR2 is SYDVKM in the germline V gene. V lost 6 bases and J lost 1, with 18 bases in between. The length of the CDR3 is 16 residues. The CDR3 DNA sequence: TGTGCCAGCAGCTGGGGTGCGGGGGCGGCGAACACTGAAGCTTTCTTT. Encoded protein: CASSWGAGAANTEAFF.

This clone was recorded a few times. V usage is TRBV30 and J usage is TRBJ1-6; the D gene is possibly TRBD1 (6 bases). The V gene lost 4 bases and the J gene lost 5 bases, with 9 bases spanning the gap. The germline V gene encodes CDR1 GTSNPN and CDR2 SVGIG (reference sequence). The CDR3 spans 13 residues. The DNA of the CDR3 is TGTGCCTGGAAAAGACAGGATAATTCACCCCTCCACTTT. It encodes CAWKRQDNSPLHF.

Only a few counts were recorded for this clone. The rearrangement uses TRBV30 and TRBJ2-7, with 9 bases fitting TRBD1. The germline CDR1 and CDR2 sequences are GTSNPN and SVGIG (reference sequence). This CDR3 comprises 16 residues. V was pared by 2 bases and J by 3 bases, with 11 bases of the junction left unmatched. The CDR3 nucleotides read TGTGCCTGGAGTAGACCGGGACAGGGTATAGGCTACGAGCAGTACTTC. It is translated as CAWSRPGQGIGYEQYF.

The genes are TRBV29-1 and TRBJ2-7; 14 bases are a match to TRBD2. Germline assignment: CDR1 SQVTM and CDR2 ANQGSEA. The CDR3 runs to 17 residues. V lost 1 base, J lost 1 base, and 6 bases stayed unmatched. CDR3 amino acids: CSVEGRTSGGSSYEQYF. The DNA for the CDR3 is TGCAGCGTTGAAGGCAGGACTAGCGGGGGGTCATCCTACGAGCAGTACTTC.

A few counts support this clone. The chain combines TRBV5-1 with TRBJ2-5; TRBD1 agrees at 8 bases. The CDR3 contains 14 residues. Germline values: CDR1 SGHRS, CDR2 YFSETQ. V was clipped by 0 bases and J by 4 bases; unmatched bases: 2. The DNA of the CDR3 is TGCGCCAGCAGCTTGGACAGGGGGATAGAGACCCAGTACTTC. Translating it yields CASSLDRGIETQYF. The variable domain in full, with the rest retrieved from reference TRBV5-1 and TRBJ2-5, is KAGVTQTPRYLIKTRGQQVTLSCSPISGHRSVSWYQQTPGQGLQFLFEYFSETQRNKGNFPGRFSGRQFSNSRSEMNVSTLELGDSALYLCASSLDRGIETQYFGPGTRLLVL.

V usage is TRBV7-3 and J usage is TRBJ2-2, with D hard to call. Germline V CDR1 and CDR2: SGHTA, FQGTGA. The CDR3 spans 13 residues. V lost 8 bases and J lost 4, with 11 bases in between. CDR3 nucleotides: TGTGCCAGCCGAAGGAGTGCCACCGGGGAGCTGTTTTTT. It encodes CASRRSATGELFF. Drawing the rest from reference TRBV7-3 and TRBJ2-2, the complete variable domain is GAGVSQTPSNKVTEKGKYVELRCDPISGHTALYWYRQSLGQGPEFLIYFQGTGAADDSGLPNDRFFAVRPEGSVSTLKIQRTERGDSAVYLCASRRSATGELFFGEGSRLTVL.

The chain carries TRBV4-3 and TRBJ2-3, with TRBD2 matching 9 bases. CDR1 is LGHNA and CDR2 is YSLEER in the germline V gene. The length of the CDR3 is 17 residues. The trim removed 4 bases at V and 1 base at J, leaving 9 bases unmatched. CDR3 sequence: CASSPTVSSGGTDTQYF. The CDR3 DNA is TGCGCCAGCAGCCCGACCGTGTCTAGCGGGGGCACAGATACGCAGTATTTT.

The J gene is TRBJ2-2, the V gene TRBV20-1, with 8 bases matching TRBD2. The germline CDR1 and CDR2 sequences are DFQATT and SNEGSKA (reference sequence). The V segment lost 3 bases and the J segment 1 base; nucleotides outside the gene matches: 10. The CDR3 runs 17 residues. CDR3 amino acids: CSASALASGRNTGELFF. For the CDR3, the DNA is TGCAGTGCTAGTGCTTTAGCTAGCGGGCGGAACACCGGGGAGCTGTTTTTT.

The chain uses TRBV27 and TRBJ2-7, with D possibly being TRBD1 (6 bases). CDR3 size: 13 residues. Germline V gene lookup returns CDR1 MNHEY and CDR2 SMNVEV (reference sequence). V lost 8 bases, J lost 2 bases, and 13 bases lay in between. The CDR3, as DNA: TGTGCCAGCGCCGACAGGCCCCCCTACGAGCAGTACTTC. Translating it yields CASADRPPYEQYF.

The J gene is TRBJ2-7, the V gene TRBV7-7; 8 positions match TRBD1. Germline V gives CDR1 SSHAT, CDR2 FNYEAQ (reference sequence). The trim removed 6 bases at V and 1 base at J, leaving 2 bases unmatched. This CDR3 has 13 amino acids. The CDR3 DNA is TGTGCCAGCAGTAGGGACAGGTCCTACGAGCAGTACTTC. Translating it yields CASSRDRSYEQYF.

V gene TRBV11-2 combines with J gene TRBJ2-1; 14 bases line up with TRBD2. CDR1 is SGHAT, CDR2 FQNNGV, per germline. The junction had 4 bases not matched to a gene; V was cut back by 4 bases and J by 8 bases. This CDR3 has 15 residues. DNA for the CDR3: TGTGCCAGCAGCTCACGACTAGCGGGGGGGGATGAGCAGTTCTTC. As protein: CASSSRLAGGDEQFF. Variable domain in full (rest from reference TRBV11-2 and TRBJ2-1): EAGVAQSPRYKIIEKRQSVAFWCNPISGHATLYWYQQILGQGPKLLIQFQNNGVVDDSQLPKDRFSAERLKGVDSTLKIQPAKLEDSAVYLCASSSRLAGGDEQFFGPGTRLTVL.

The V gene is TRBV3-1 (or the pseudogene TRBV3-2), the J gene TRBJ1-2, with 9 bases matching TRBD1. Trimming cost V 3 bases and J 3 bases; bases outside gene matches: 5. From germline, CDR1 is LGHDT and CDR2 YNNKEL (reference sequence). The CDR3 totals 15 residues. The CDR3, as DNA: TGTGCCAGCAGCCAGGGGGACAGGGATGACTATGGCTACACCTTC. Translation: CASSQGDRDDYGYTF.

This clone was observed many times. The chain carries TRBV29-1 and TRBJ2-1; 7 bases align to TRBD2. This CDR3 comprises 14 residues. Germline loops: CDR1 SQVTM, CDR2 ANQGSEA. V shed 6 bases, J shed 4 bases, and the junction held 9 bases outside the gene matches. This chain's CDR3 is CSVGILADYNEQFF. The CDR3 DNA follows: TGCAGCGTGGGCATCCTAGCGGATTACAATGAGCAGTTCTTC.

The rearrangement joins TRBV4-1 to TRBJ2-5; TRBD1 aligns across 9 bases. This CDR3 is 15 amino acids long. J was trimmed by 5 bases and V by 4 bases; bases with no gene match: 8. Germline-derived CDR1 and CDR2 are MGHRA and YSYEKL. The CDR3 DNA sequence: TGCGCCAGCAGCCCCCCGGGACAGGGTTGGGAGACCCAGTACTTC. Translating gives CASSPPGQGWETQYF.

CDR3 in amino acids: CASSLGLRGIGYGYTF. CDR3 in DNA: TGTGCCAGCAGCTTAGGCCTCAGGGGGATAGGCTATGGCTACACCTTC. The chain links TRBV7-2 to TRBJ1-2; TRBD1 matches at 7 bases. The V gene end was trimmed by 1 base and the J gene end by 4 bases; junction bases not matched to a gene: 9. Germline V gives CDR1 SGHTA, CDR2 FQGNSA. CDR3 length: 16 amino acids.

The chain carries TRBV7-9 and TRBJ2-2, with a tentative D call TRBD1 (6 bases). The V gene lost 2 bases and the J gene lost 1 base, with 11 bases spanning the gap. The CDR3 contains 16 residues. The germline CDR1 and CDR2 sequences are SEHNR and FQNEAQ (reference sequence). The CDR3 coding sequence is TGTGCCAGCAGCTTACGGGCCAGGGGGAACACCGGGGAGCTGTTTTTT. Protein product: CASSLRARGNTGELFF.

V usage is TRBV2 and J usage is TRBJ2-7; TRBD1 matches 8 bases. The CDR3 runs 14 residues. The germline CDR1 and CDR2 sequences are SNHLY and FYNNEI. V was clipped by 5 bases and J by 6 bases; unmatched bases: 9. The CDR3 reads CASSSRTGIGEQYF. In nucleotides, the CDR3 is TGTGCCAGCAGTTCACGGACAGGGATCGGCGAGCAGTACTTC.

The chain carries TRBV5-6 and TRBJ2-5, with 7 bases that match TRBD2. J was trimmed by 1 base and V by 4 bases; bases with no gene match: 1. The CDR3 spans 13 residues. The germline CDR1 and CDR2 sequences are SGHDT and YYEEEE. Written as DNA, the CDR3 is TGTGCCAGCAGCCGCGGGGGCCAAGAGACCCAGTACTTC. Amino acid sequence: CASSRGGQETQYF.

This clone was found once. The J gene is TRBJ2-5, the V gene TRBV7-2, with D possibly being TRBD1 (6 bases). The germline V gene has CDR1 SGHTA and CDR2 FQGNSA. The CDR3 length is 17 residues. The ends were cut back, 4 bases at V and 4 bases at J, with 22 bases in the middle. CDR3 region: CASSSSLPGHPRETQYF. The CDR3 bases are TGTGCCAGCAGCTCTTCCCTCCCGGGACACCCCAGAGAGACCCAGTACTTC.

This rearrangement joins TRBV6-2 or TRBV6-3 to TRBJ2-2, with 9 bases identical to TRBD2. The CDR3 covers 21 residues. Germline CDR1 reads MNHEY; CDR2 reads SVGEGT. J was trimmed by 5 bases and V by 2 bases; bases with no gene match: 21. The CDR3, as DNA: TGTGCCAGCAGTTACCCACGGGTTCTGGGTAGCGGGAGTTTATGGACCGGGGAGCTGTTTTTT. Protein sequence: CASSYPRVLGSGSLWTGELFF.

This clone was picked up many times. J is TRBJ1-5 and V is TRBV7-9; 8 bases are a match to TRBD1. The CDR3 is 15 amino acids. Germline V gene sequence: CDR1 SEHNR, CDR2 FQNEAQ (reference sequence). The ends lost 5 bases at V and 2 bases at J; junction bases unmatched: 5. The CDR3 loop reads CASSGQGGGNQPQHF. The CDR3 nucleotides are TGTGCCAGCAGCGGACAGGGAGGTGGCAATCAGCCCCAGCATTTT.

The genes are TRBV4-1 and TRBJ2-7; TRBD2 aligns across 11 bases. This CDR3 has 14 residues. Per the germline V gene, CDR1 is MGHRA and CDR2 is YSYEKL. V trimming: 4 bases; J trimming: 2 bases; junction bases outside the gene matches: 1. The CDR3 reads CASSLLAGAYEQYF. DNA of the CDR3: TGCGCCAGCAGCCTACTAGCGGGGGCCTACGAGCAGTACTTC.

This clone was seen only a few times. The chain employs TRBV9 and TRBJ1-5; D possibly corresponds to TRBD1 (5 bases). Trimming stripped 0 bases from V and 7 bases from J, with 11 bases between. Germline values: CDR1 SGDLS, CDR2 YYNGEE. This CDR3 is 14 amino acids long. For the CDR3, the DNA is TGTGCCAGCAGCGTAGGAGGGGCGGGACAGCCCCAGCATTTT. This encodes CASSVGGAGQPQHF.

The rearrangement links TRBV12-3 or TRBV12-4 to TRBJ1-1, with TRBD1 identical over 7 bases. V lost 5 bases and J lost 1; bases outside the gene matches: 1. The CDR3 has 13 amino acids. The chain's CDR3 is CASSGDRNTEAFF. The CDR3 DNA follows: TGTGCCAGCAGTGGGGACAGGAACACTGAAGCTTTCTTT.